The rows below give T cell receptor beta chains drawn from one sample of a study of technical replicates of blood from a few donors. Repertoires were generated with immunoSEQ multiplex PCR, while TCRdb's copy carries only in-frame clones and drops some. The sample yields about 8,700 clones, 75% to 95% seen once. Sequenced material: PBMCs. Receptor source: a human donor in good health. Both conserved end residues are part of each CDR3. D genes are given only for firm matches. Some rows mark clone size as missing; the rest say once, few, many or name a class of expanded clone.

v_call	clone_size	j_call	d_call	cdr3_nt	cdr3_aa
TRBV19	once	TRBJ2-7	-	TGTGCCAGTAGTATAGGCGCCCTAGACAGACTGTACTTC	CASSIGALDRLYF
TRBV30	-	TRBJ2-3	-	TGTGCCTGGAGTGTACGCAGTTCAGATACGCAGTATTTT	CAWSVRSSDTQYF
TRBV6-6	-	TRBJ1-4	TRBD1	TGTGCCAGCAGTTACAGGACAGGGGCGGCTAATGAAAAACTGTTTTTT	CASSYRTGAANEKLFF
TRBV19	-	TRBJ1-5	TRBD1	TGTGCCAGTACGTTAAGGGACAGGAGCAATCAGCCCCAGCATTTT	CASTLRDRSNQPQHF
TRBV5-1	-	TRBJ1-1	-	TGCGCCAGCAGCCCACAGGGGAACACTGAAGCTTTCTTT	CASSPQGNTEAFF
TRBV6-6	-	TRBJ2-1	-	TGTGCCAGCGGGCAGGGGATCAATGAGCAGTTCTTC	CASGQGINEQFF
TRBV10-3	few	TRBJ2-5	-	TGTGCCATCAGTGAGTCTAATGGCCCGGCGGGGACCCAGTACTTC	CAISESNGPAGTQYF
TRBV28	-	TRBJ2-7	TRBD1	TGTGCCAGCAGCCGCAGACAGGGTCATCGGTACTTC	CASSRRQGHRYF
TRBV7-6	-	TRBJ2-4	TRBD2	TGTGCCAGCAGCGATCTAGCGGGAAGGGGCATTCAGTACTTC	CASSDLAGRGIQYF
TRBV5-1	-	TRBJ1-4	-	TGCGCCAGCAGCTTGCGGCAGGGCAGGAATGAAAAACTGTTTTTT	CASSLRQGRNEKLFF
TRBV7-9	-	TRBJ2-1	TRBD2	TGTGCCAGCACAGGACTAGTAAGCAATGAGCAGTTCTTC	CASTGLVSNEQFF
TRBV29-1	few	TRBJ1-1	-	TGCAGCGTCGCCCCGACAGCCGGTTGGAACACTGAAGCTTTCTTT	CSVAPTAGWNTEAFF
TRBV10-3	-	TRBJ2-7	TRBD1	TGTGCCATCAACAGCGGACAGGGGAGCTTATCCTACGAGCAGTACTTC	CAINSGQGSLSYEQYF
TRBV7-2	-	TRBJ2-5	TRBD2	TGTGCCAGCAGCTTTGGGGGGGAAGAGACCCAGTACTTC	CASSFGGEETQYF
TRBV30	few	TRBJ1-5	-	TGTGCCTGGAGTGTACTCGGCCGCGCGGGAGGGGGGCCCCAGCATTTT	CAWSVLGRAGGGPQHF
TRBV9	-	TRBJ2-1	TRBD1	TGTGCCAGCAGCGTATCTTTGGGACAGAGTCGCAATGAGCAGTTCTTC	CASSVSLGQSRNEQFF
TRBV27	once	TRBJ2-2	-	TGTGCCAGCAGCAATCCGAGGGCCCCCGGGGAGCTGTTTTTT	CASSNPRAPGELFF
TRBV19	-	TRBJ2-2	-	TGTGCCAGCGCCCTAGGGACTCCTAACACCGGGGAGCTGTTTTTT	CASALGTPNTGELFF
TRBV19	-	TRBJ1-1	TRBD1	TGTGCCAGTAACACCGGACAGGGGCTCGCTGAAGCTTTCTTT	CASNTGQGLAEAFF
TRBV5-1	-	TRBJ1-2	TRBD1	TGCGCCAGCAGCAACGCCGGGACAGGGGACTATGGCTACACCTTC	CASSNAGTGDYGYTF
TRBV7-8	-	TRBJ1-3	-	TGTGCCAGCAGCTTAGCGGGGACATTCTCTGGAAACACCATATATTTT	CASSLAGTFSGNTIYF
TRBV11-2	once	TRBJ2-3	TRBD1	TGTGCCAGCAGCGCGGGACAGGGGAGGAATACGCAGTATTTT	CASSAGQGRNTQYF
TRBV19	-	TRBJ2-1	TRBD1	TGTGCCAGTAGTACCAAGACAGGGGTGGTCGGTGAGCAGTTCTTC	CASSTKTGVVGEQFF
TRBV9	few	TRBJ1-1	-	TGTGCCAGCAGCCCTCAGGTACGGACAGCGGACACTGAAGCTTTCTTT	CASSPQVRTADTEAFF
TRBV7-9	-	TRBJ1-1	-	TGTGCCAGCACCACTCAAATTGGGAACACTGAAGCTTTCTTT	CASTTQIGNTEAFF
TRBV15	-	TRBJ2-2	-	TGTGCCACCACACCAGCCGGACAAGAGAACACCGGGGAGCTGTTTTTT	CATTPAGQENTGELFF